Below, 12 T cell receptor beta chains from the same sample are listed, as sequenced in a study of CD4+ T cells in melanoma. Repertoires were generated with immunoSEQ multiplex PCR, while TCRdb's copy carries only in-frame clones and drops some. This table holds around 6,500 clones, roughly 70% found once. Sequencing was performed on cells from a culture (not recorded whether cultured in vitro). The receptors originated from a human donor with melanoma.

This chain uses TRBV7-2 with TRBJ2-5; 11 positions match TRBD2. The CDR3 consists of 17 residues. Germline V lookup: CDR1 SGHTA, CDR2 FQGNSA. The V gene end was trimmed by 1 base and the J gene end by 5 bases; junction bases not matched to a gene: 9. CDR3 DNA: TGTGCCAGCAGCTTAGGGTCTAGCGGGGGGATATTGGAGACCCAGTACTTC. The encoded protein is CASSLGSSGGILETQYF.

V and J are TRBV12-5 and TRBJ1-1, with unresolved D. Germline CDR1 LGHNT, CDR2 FRNRAP. There are 15 residues in the CDR3. The ends were cut back, 3 bases at V and 8 bases at J, with 19 bases in the middle. This CDR3 reads CASGFESASDPEAFF. The DNA of the CDR3 is TGTGCTAGTGGTTTTGAATCCGCAAGCGACCCCGAAGCTTTCTTT.

This chain connects TRBV7-2 to TRBJ1-6, with D perhaps matching TRBD1 (5 bases). Germline V lookup: CDR1 SGHTA, CDR2 FQGNSA. The CDR3 covers 16 residues. V was cut by 5 bases and J by 5 bases, with 16 bases left in between. The CDR3: CASSLSGLWDNSPLHF. CDR3 DNA sequence: TGTGCCAGCAGCCTCTCAGGGCTATGGGATAATTCACCCCTCCACTTT.

This clone ranks as medium-sized. Different DNA sequences within this sample yield the same CDR3. The V call is TRBV19, the J call TRBJ2-3; 7 positions match TRBD1. The length of the CDR3 is 15 residues. The germline gives CDR1 LNHDA, CDR2 SQIVND (reference sequence). V was pared by 4 bases and J by 3 bases, with 7 bases of the junction left unmatched. The CDR3 DNA sequence: TGTGCCAGTAGTACCTCGGGACAGCCTACAGATACGCAGTATTTT. Encoded protein: CASSTSGQPTDTQYF.

The J gene is TRBJ1-5, the V gene TRBV7-9, with 10 bases that match TRBD1. Germline V gene lookup returns CDR1 SEHNR and CDR2 FQNEAQ (reference sequence). The CDR3 spans 16 residues. The junction had 5 bases not matched to a gene; V was cut back by 0 bases and J by 6 bases. CDR3 sequence reads: CASSLAVTGGSQPQHF. The CDR3 DNA follows: TGTGCCAGCAGCTTAGCGGTGACAGGGGGCAGTCAGCCCCAGCATTTT.

The chain combines TRBV5-6 with TRBJ1-2, with D possibly TRBD1 on 6 matching bases. The CDR3 totals 13 residues. V was trimmed by 6 bases and J by 7 bases, leaving 16 bases between them. Per the germline V gene, CDR1 is SGHDT and CDR2 is YYEEEE. This CDR3 reads CASTSSGASGYTF. As DNA, the CDR3 is TGTGCCAGCACCTCATCGGGGGCGTCTGGCTACACCTTC.

CDR3 DNA: TGTGCCAGCAGCTTACAGGGTCGAAACACTGAAGCTTTCTTT. Residues: CASSLQGRNTEAFF. The genes are TRBV7-3 and TRBJ1-1; a weak D match, TRBD1 (5 bases). Germline V gives CDR1 SGHTA, CDR2 FQGTGA. This CDR3 is 14 amino acids long. V lost 2 bases, J lost 2 bases, and 9 bases lay in between.

The chain uses TRBV5-8 and TRBJ2-5; a possible D gene is TRBD2 (6 bases). This CDR3 is 14 amino acids long. The ends were cut back, 0 bases at V and 5 bases at J, with 11 bases in the middle. In germline, CDR1 is SGHTS, CDR2 YDEGEE. In nucleotides, the CDR3 is TGTGCCAGCAGCTTGGAAGGGGACTTGGAGACCCAGTACTTC. This encodes CASSLEGDLETQYF.

The rearrangement uses TRBV4-3 and TRBJ1-3; the D gene is possibly TRBD1 (6 bases). The germline gives CDR1 LGHNA, CDR2 YSLEER. This CDR3 contains 15 residues. With 3 bases removed from V and 0 bases from J, the gap between germline ends came to 9 bases. The CDR3 DNA is TGCGCCAGCAGCCAGGACAGTAGCTCTGGAAACACCATATATTTT. This sequence encodes CASSQDSSSGNTIYF.

This chain joins TRBV29-1 and TRBJ2-7; D is ambiguous. The V end was cut by 7 bases, the J end by 7 bases, with 20 bases between. Germline V gives CDR1 SQVTM, CDR2 ANQGSEA. The CDR3 consists of 13 residues. The CDR3 loop is CSARTVGRGEQYF. In DNA form, the CDR3 reads TGCAGCGCCCGTACTGTAGGACGCGGAGAGCAGTACTTC.

The chain carries TRBV28 and TRBJ2-5; perhaps TRBD2 as D (6 bases). The ends were cut back, 9 bases at V and 5 bases at J, with 28 bases in the middle. In germline, CDR1 is MDHEN, CDR2 SYDVKM. The CDR3 totals 17 residues. In DNA form, the CDR3 reads TGTGCCAGTTCTCGTGATATTGTCGTTGGAGGGTATGAGACCCAGTACTTC. Its protein product is CASSRDIVVGGYETQYF.

The genes are TRBV5-1 and TRBJ1-5, with TRBD1 identical over 11 bases. The V gene's germline CDR1 is SGHRS and CDR2 YFSETQ. This CDR3 region has 15 residues. V gave up 3 bases and J gave up 12 bases; unmatched junction bases: 11. CDR3 sequence reads: CASSSEPGTGGLQHF. The CDR3 coding sequence is TGCGCCAGCAGCTCCGAACCCGGGACAGGGGGACTCCAGCATTTT.